This T cell receptor beta chain stems from a study of blood T cell repertoires in COVID-19. Study context: Italy, Spain and the United States were the sources of the convalescent and acute COVID-19 samples. T cells, B-cell-depleted T cells, or PBMCs provided the cDNA or gDNA that served as material.

In the original processing: Amplification from reference gene primers served as the basis for estimated nucleated cell counts. The protocol was immunoSEQ multiplex PCR, while the TCRdb copy is restricted to in-frame clones and leaves out a portion. The V and J calls and the clone size are those of that table, but D and trimming were determined from the DNA. The sample has 70,000 to 90,000 clones; about 82% are singletons. Enrollment of patients from Seattle took place during active infection, with longitudinal follow-up. The germline V gene encodes CDR1 LGHDT and CDR2 YNNKEL (reference sequence). Trimming took 5 bases from V and 1 from J; bases not matched to a gene: 5. This CDR3 comprises 15 residues.

This TCR derives from a man aged 45-65 years with COVID-19, enrolled during active disease. The J gene is TRBJ2-7, the V gene TRBV3-1 (or the pseudogene TRBV3-2); 10 nucleotides agree with TRBD2. The sample consisted of peripheral blood. The CDR3 loop is CASSEGLAYSYEQYF. CDR3 sequence (DNA): TGTGCCAGCAGCGAGGGACTAGCGTATTCCTACGAGCAGTACTTC.